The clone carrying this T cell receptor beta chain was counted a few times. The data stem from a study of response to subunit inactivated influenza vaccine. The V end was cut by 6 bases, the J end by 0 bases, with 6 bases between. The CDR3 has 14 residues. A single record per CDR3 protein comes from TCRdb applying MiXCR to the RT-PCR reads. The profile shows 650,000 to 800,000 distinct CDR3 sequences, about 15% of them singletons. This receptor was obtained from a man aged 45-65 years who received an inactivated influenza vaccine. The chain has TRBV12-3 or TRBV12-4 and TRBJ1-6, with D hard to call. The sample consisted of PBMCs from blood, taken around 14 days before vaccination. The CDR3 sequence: CASSRVSYNSPLHF. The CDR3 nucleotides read TGTGCCAGCAGCCGTGTCTCCTATAATTCACCCCTCCACTTT.